This T cell receptor (beta chain) was documented in a study of T cells in Graves' hyperthyroidism and ophthalmopathy. A few counts support this clonotype. The antigen remains undetermined. RNA transcripts were the template for amplifying TCR beta CDR3 regions. During a first-round RT-PCR of the TCR CDR3, the HTBI primer set was used. TCRdb recomputed calls from the multiplex PCR reads with MiXCR, one row per CDR3 protein. This sample carries fewer than 800,000 distinct CDR3 sequences, roughly 17% of them seen once, and the ten largest clones take under 8.5%. The length of the CDR3 is 15 residues. The V and J ends lost 3 bases and 0 bases respectively, with 11 bases between them. Germline lookup yields CDR1 SEHNR and CDR2 FQNEAQ (reference sequence). Study results and caveats: Ophthalmopathy stood apart from stable hyperthyroidism in a 13 V-J model.

The source is a young man with Graves' hyperthyroidism. The sequenced sample was blood. The V call is TRBV7-9, the J call TRBJ1-1; D remains unclear. The CDR3 coding sequence is TGTGCCAGCAGCTTTAGGGTCGACATGAACACTGAAGCTTTCTTT. Residues: CASSFRVDMNTEAFF.